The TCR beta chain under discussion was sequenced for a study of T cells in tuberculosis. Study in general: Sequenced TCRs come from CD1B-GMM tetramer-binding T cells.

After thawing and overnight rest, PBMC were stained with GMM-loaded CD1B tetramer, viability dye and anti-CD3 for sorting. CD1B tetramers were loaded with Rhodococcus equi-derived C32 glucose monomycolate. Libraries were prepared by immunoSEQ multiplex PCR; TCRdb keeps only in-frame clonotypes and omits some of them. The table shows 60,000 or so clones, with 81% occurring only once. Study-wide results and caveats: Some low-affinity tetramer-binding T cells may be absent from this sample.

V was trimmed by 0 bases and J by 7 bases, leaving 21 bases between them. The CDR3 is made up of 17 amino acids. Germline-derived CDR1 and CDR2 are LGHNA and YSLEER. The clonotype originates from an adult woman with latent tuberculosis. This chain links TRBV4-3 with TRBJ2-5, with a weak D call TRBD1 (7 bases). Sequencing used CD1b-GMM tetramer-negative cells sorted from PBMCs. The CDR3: CASSQDGFRGPGGTQYF. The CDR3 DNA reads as TGCGCCAGCAGCCAAGATGGGTTTCGGGGGCCAGGGGGGACCCAGTACTTC.